The 30 T cell receptor beta chains listed next were all sequenced from one sample in a study of post-analysis software for immune sequencing data. Presence of unique molecular identifiers characterized the TCR beta cDNA libraries. TCRdb re-called the PCR reads with MiXCR, one entry per CDR3 protein. The table records under 900,000 distinct CDR3 sequences, roughly 58% of them present only once. Their antigens remain unidentified. Study-level points and caveats: Included in a set of about 5 TRBV segments more frequent in patients than controls were TRBV5-6, TRBV5-1 and TRBV20-1.

Sequencing was carried out using blood. All receptors come from a girl aged 10-17 years with multiple sclerosis.

The V gene is TRBV12-3 or TRBV12-4, the J gene TRBJ1-1; maybe TRBD1 (5 bases). The CDR3 is 14 amino acids. The ends were cut back, 3 bases at V and 3 bases at J, with 11 bases in the middle. The CDR3 loop reads CASSFWDGDTEAFF. The CDR3 DNA follows: TGTGCCAGCAGTTTCTGGGACGGAGACACTGAAGCTTTCTTT.

J is TRBJ2-3 and V is TRBV3-1, with 9 bases lining up with TRBD2. Trimming cost V 3 bases and J 1 base; bases outside gene matches: 5. Germline lookup yields CDR1 LGHDT and CDR2 YNNKEL (reference sequence). The CDR3 contains 16 residues. The CDR3 sequence is CASSHPSGVGTDTQYF. CDR3 in DNA: TGTGCCAGCAGCCACCCTAGCGGGGTGGGCACAGATACGCAGTATTTT.

Only one count was recorded for this clonotype. The V call is TRBV20-1, the J call TRBJ2-4; TRBD1 might be the D (5 bases). The CDR3 length is 18 residues. Germline-derived CDR1 and CDR2 are DFQATT and SNEGSKA (reference sequence). Trimming removed 6 bases at V and 13 bases at J, with 37 bases between. As DNA, the CDR3 is TGCAGTGCCTCAAGACCCAGGGCGGTCTCTTTTCCCTACAATGAGCAGTACTTC. Translation: CSASRPRAVSFPYNEQYF.

This clonotype showed up just a few times. This chain connects TRBV12-3 or TRBV12-4 to TRBJ2-7; perhaps TRBD1 as D (5 bases). The length of the CDR3 is 14 residues. V shed 3 bases and J shed 2 bases, with 11 bases lying between them. The CDR3 spells CASSFSRAAYEQYF. The CDR3 DNA sequence: TGTGCCAGCAGTTTTTCCAGGGCCGCCTACGAGCAGTACTTC.

This clonotype was seen a few times. The chain is built from TRBV5-1 and TRBJ2-4, with 11 bases lining up with TRBD1. The J call may be wrong; the DNA end is better matched by TRBJ2-7. This CDR3 region has 14 residues. Germline values: CDR1 SGHRS, CDR2 YFSETQ. DNA of the CDR3: TGCGCCAGCAGCGGACAGGGGGCGGTCTACGAGCAGTACTTC. This encodes CASSGQGAVYEQYF.

This clonotype was observed at least ten times. The germline gene is not matched at one end of the junction; a read error may be the cause. The chain uses TRBV12-3 or TRBV12-4 and TRBJ2-5, with D possibly matching TRBD2 (5 bases). CDR3 length: 13 amino acids. Written as DNA, the CDR3 is TGCGCCAGCAGCCCCGACCGAGGGGAGACCCAGTACTTC. Residues: CASSPDRGETQYF.

The rearrangement uses TRBV6-1 and TRBJ2-3, with 7 positions matching TRBD2. Trimming cost V 8 bases and J 1 base; bases outside gene matches: 6. CDR3 size: 14 residues. Germline values: CDR1 MNHNS, CDR2 SASEGT. Written as DNA, the CDR3 is TGTGCCAGCGAGGCGGGAGTGGGCACAGATACGCAGTATTTT. Its translation is CASEAGVGTDTQYF.

This clonotype was detected a few times. The chain recombines TRBV5-5 with TRBJ2-7; TRBD2 is a possible D gene (6 bases). V dropped 4 bases and J dropped 6 bases, with 11 bases sitting between them. The CDR3 length is 12 residues. Germline CDR1 reads SGHKS; CDR2 reads YYEKEE (reference sequence). The CDR3 sequence: CASSHQGGEQYF. CDR3 DNA sequence: TGTGCCAGCAGCCACCAGGGAGGCGAGCAGTACTTC.

The chain joins TRBV30 to TRBJ2-1; D is unclear. Germline CDR1 reads GTSNPN; CDR2 reads SVGIG (reference sequence). The CDR3 loop spans 14 amino acids. Trimming took off 2 bases at V and 7 bases at J, with 15 bases between the two ends. The CDR3 region has the DNA TGTGCCTGGAGTCTCATTCCACCACCGAATGAGCAGTTCTTC. Amino acids: CAWSLIPPPNEQFF.

J is TRBJ2-7 and V is TRBV29-1; maybe TRBD1 (6 bases). The V end was cut by 4 bases, the J end by 4 bases, with 17 bases between. Germline values: CDR1 SQVTM, CDR2 ANQGSEA. The CDR3 runs 14 residues. CDR3 residues: CSVGLLTGGYEQYF. The CDR3 nucleotides read TGCAGCGTTGGACTACTGACAGGCGGATACGAGCAGTACTTC.

The chain couples TRBV14 to TRBJ2-5, with 8 nucleotides matching TRBD2. The DNA end is a closer match to TRBJ2-7, so the J assignment may be wrong. Germline CDR1 is SGHDN and CDR2 is FVKESK. CDR3 size: 15 residues. CDR3 protein: CASSQILAGTYEQYF. As DNA, the CDR3 is TGTGCCAGCAGCCAAATTTTAGCGGGGACCTACGAGCAGTACTTC.

The chain carries TRBV5-7 and TRBJ1-2, with 7 nucleotides matching TRBD1. TRBV5-7 falls under the ORF class, with uncertain function. Trimming took 4 bases from V and 2 from J; bases not matched to a gene: 8. The CDR3 sequence is 15 residues long. CDR3 sequence (DNA): TGTGCCAGCAGCCCGCCGGGACAGAGGAACTATGGCTACACCTTC. Amino acids: CASSPPGQRNYGYTF.

Only a few counts were recorded for this clonotype. This chain connects TRBV9 to TRBJ2-7; the D gene is possibly TRBD2 (5 bases). Germline loops: CDR1 SGDLS, CDR2 YYNGEE. The CDR3 consists of 15 residues. Between the trimmed V and J ends, which lost 0 bases and 0 bases, there was a span of 10 bases. In DNA, the CDR3 is TGTGCCAGCAGCGTAGAAACGGGGAGCTCCTACGAGCAGTACTTC. It yields the protein CASSVETGSSYEQYF.

The rearrangement uses TRBV20-1 and TRBJ2-7; D is perhaps TRBD2 (5 bases). Trimming removed 3 bases at V and 6 bases at J, with 9 bases between. The CDR3 contains 11 residues. Germline CDR1 DFQATT, CDR2 SNEGSKA (reference sequence). The CDR3 here is CSARLGGEQYF. CDR3 DNA: TGCAGTGCTAGGTTAGGAGGCGAGCAGTACTTC.

In nucleotides, the CDR3 is TGCAGTGCCTACAGGGGAATGGGCGAGCAGTACTTC. It specifies CSAYRGMGEQYF. The chain carries TRBV20-1 and TRBJ2-7; 7 bases are a match to TRBD1. The CDR3 extends over 12 amino acids. J gave up 6 bases and V 6 bases, and 8 bases lay outside the gene matches. Germline V lookup: CDR1 DFQATT, CDR2 SNEGSKA (reference sequence).

The CDR3, as DNA: TGTGCCAGCAGTTACGGGGGGAAAGAAGCTTTCTTT. Its protein product is CASSYGGKEAFF. V is TRBV6-5 and J is TRBJ1-1, with D perhaps matching TRBD1 (5 bases). Germline V gene data show CDR1 as MNHEY and CDR2 as SVGAGI. This CDR3 has 12 residues. The V end lost 2 bases, the J end lost 8 bases, and 9 bases lay between the germline ends.

The chain uses TRBV10-3 and TRBJ1-1; weak D call: TRBD1 (5 bases). There are 15 residues in the CDR3. Looked up from germline, CDR1 is ENHRY and CDR2 is SYGVKD. V lost 3 bases to trimming and J lost 5 bases, with 16 bases between them. As DNA, the CDR3 is TGTGCCATCAGTGATACCGGGATTCGGGGGACTGAAGCTTTCTTT. Its translation: CAISDTGIRGTEAFF.

The chain is built from TRBV29-1 and TRBJ1-1, with no clear D. V lost 7 bases, J lost 0 bases, and 12 bases lay in between. In germline, CDR1 is SQVTM, CDR2 ANQGSEA. The CDR3 covers 13 residues. Written as DNA, the CDR3 is TGCAGCGGGGCGACAAGACTGAACACTGAAGCTTTCTTT. It translates to CSGATRLNTEAFF.

The gene calls are TRBV7-2 and TRBJ1-2; no clear D. Germline V gene data show CDR1 as SGHTA and CDR2 as FQGNSA. The length of the CDR3 is 13 residues. V lost 5 bases and J 7 bases, leaving 14 bases between the germline ends. In DNA, the CDR3 is TGTGCCAGCAGCCCCGGGCTGGCTTTTGGCTACACCTTC. Its protein is CASSPGLAFGYTF.

The chain has TRBV24-1 and TRBJ2-3; weak D call: TRBD2 (5 bases). There are 12 residues in the CDR3. Germline V gives CDR1 KGHDR, CDR2 SFDVKD. Trimming took 3 bases from V and 11 from J, leaving 11 bases between them. CDR3 in amino acids: CATSDRETRQYF. The CDR3 DNA reads as TGTGCCACCAGTGATAGGGAGACTCGGCAGTATTTT.

The chain couples TRBV25-1 to TRBJ1-5; the match to TRBD1 covers 7 bases. This CDR3 has 14 amino acids. The germline CDR1 and CDR2 sequences are MGHDK and SYGVNS. V lost 4 bases and J lost 4; bases outside the gene matches: 4. The CDR3 loop is CASSALTGNQPQHF. The CDR3 nucleotides read TGTGCCAGCAGTGCCCTGACAGGGAATCAGCCCCAGCATTTT.

V gene TRBV4-1 combines with J gene TRBJ2-7; TRBD2 might be the D (6 bases). Trimming took 3 bases from V and 0 from J, leaving 12 bases between them. From germline, CDR1 is MGHRA and CDR2 YSYEKL. This CDR3 comprises 15 residues. CDR3 sequence reads: CASSQLAWASYEQYF. The CDR3 DNA follows: TGCGCCAGCAGCCAGCTAGCGTGGGCCTCCTACGAGCAGTACTTC.

V gene TRBV7-9 combines with J gene TRBJ2-3; D could derive from TRBD1 or TRBD2 (6 bases each). This CDR3 is built from 15 residues. The V end was cut by 6 bases, the J end by 6 bases, with 19 bases between. Germline V gene data show CDR1 as SEHNR and CDR2 as FQNEAQ (reference sequence). The CDR3 nucleotides read TGTGCCAGCAGGATACTCACGGGGGCGAGGGATACGCAGTATTTT. Translating gives CASRILTGARDTQYF.

The V call is TRBV5-1, the J call TRBJ2-7; 9 nucleotides agree with TRBD1. The CDR3 spans 16 residues. The V gene end was trimmed by 2 bases and the J gene end by 6 bases; junction bases not matched to a gene: 12. From germline, CDR1 is SGHRS and CDR2 YFSETQ. The CDR3 DNA reads as TGCGCCAGCAGCTTCACCCTCCGGGGACAGGGTGTCGAGCAGTACTTC. It codes for CASSFTLRGQGVEQYF.

Only a few counts were recorded for this clonotype. The chain carries TRBV6-5 and TRBJ1-4; D is unclear. The V gene's germline CDR1 is MNHEY and CDR2 SVGAGI. Between the trimmed V and J ends, which lost 6 bases and 4 bases, there was a span of 18 bases. This CDR3 has 16 residues. Here the CDR3 DNA reads TGTGCCAGCAGCGCGCGCGCCGTCCGGTTTAATGAAAAACTGTTTTTT. Translation: CASSARAVRFNEKLFF.

This clonotype was detected a few times. V gene TRBV7-9 combines with J gene TRBJ1-2, with D maybe TRBD1 (5 bases). Germline CDR1 reads SEHNR; CDR2 reads FQNEAQ (reference sequence). The CDR3 length is 14 residues. V lost 1 base, J lost 7 bases, and 13 bases lay in between. Here the CDR3 reads CASSLVQGAGGYTF. The CDR3 DNA reads TGTGCCAGCAGCTTAGTGCAGGGTGCAGGTGGCTACACCTTC.

This clonotype turned up a few times. The gene calls are TRBV9 and TRBJ2-5; 11 nucleotides align to TRBD2. The J call may be faulty, since TRBJ2-7 better matches the DNA end. Germline V gene sequence: CDR1 SGDLS, CDR2 YYNGEE. CDR3 length equals 13 residues. For the CDR3, the DNA is TGTGCCAGCGGGGGGACTAGCGGAAGCGAGCAGTACTTC. Translation gives CASGGTSGSEQYF.

CDR3 amino acids: CSVSQVYGYTF. For the CDR3, the DNA is TGCAGCGTGTCGCAAGTCTATGGCTACACCTTC. The gene calls are TRBV29-1 and TRBJ1-2; no clear D gene. Trimming cost V 6 bases and J 4 bases, with 9 bases left between them. Germline V gene lookup returns CDR1 SQVTM and CDR2 ANQGSEA. There are 11 residues in the CDR3.

This clonotype was observed a few times. The gene calls are TRBV29-1 and TRBJ1-1; tentative D call: TRBD1 (5 bases). Trimming shortened V by 5 bases and J by 4 bases, and 20 bases separated the two germline ends. CDR3 length: 15 residues. Germline V gives CDR1 SQVTM, CDR2 ANQGSEA. The chain's CDR3 is CSVFGERPGGTEAFF. The CDR3 DNA sequence: TGCAGCGTTTTTGGAGAGCGACCCGGGGGCACTGAAGCTTTCTTT.

This clonotype was observed once. One junction end does not reproduce the germline sequence, and a read error may be involved. V is TRBV7-9 and J is TRBJ2-6, with D tentatively TRBD1 (6 bases). The V gene's germline CDR1 is SEHNR and CDR2 FQNEAQ (reference sequence). The CDR3 runs 20 residues. The CDR3 bases are TGTGCCAGCAGCCTTAACAGGGATTGGACTTTGAGGTCTGGGGCCAACGTCCGGACTTTC. Its translation: CASSLNRDWTLRSGANVRTF.